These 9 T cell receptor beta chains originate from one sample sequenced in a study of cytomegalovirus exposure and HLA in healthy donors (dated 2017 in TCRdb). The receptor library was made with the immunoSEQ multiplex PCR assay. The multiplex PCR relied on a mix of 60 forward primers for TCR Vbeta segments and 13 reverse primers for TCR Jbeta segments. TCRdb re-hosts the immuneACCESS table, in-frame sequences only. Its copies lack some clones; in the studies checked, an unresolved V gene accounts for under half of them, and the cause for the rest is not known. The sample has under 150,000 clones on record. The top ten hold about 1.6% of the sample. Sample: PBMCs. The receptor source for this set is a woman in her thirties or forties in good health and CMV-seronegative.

The CDR3 reads CASSVRSGGQETQYF. DNA for the CDR3: TGTGCCAGCAGCGTACGTAGCGGGGGTCAAGAGACCCAGTACTTC. V is TRBV9 and J is TRBJ2-5; 9 nucleotides match TRBD2. This CDR3 comprises 15 residues. Trimming cost V 1 base and J 2 bases; bases outside gene matches: 3. Germline CDR1 and CDR2: SGDLS and YYNGEE.

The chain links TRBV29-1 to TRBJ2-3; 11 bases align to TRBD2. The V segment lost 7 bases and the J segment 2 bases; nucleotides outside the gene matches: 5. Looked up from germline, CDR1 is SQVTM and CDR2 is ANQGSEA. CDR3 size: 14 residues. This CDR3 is CSALAGGLTDTQYF. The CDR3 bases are TGCAGCGCCTTAGCGGGGGGGCTCACAGATACGCAGTATTTT.

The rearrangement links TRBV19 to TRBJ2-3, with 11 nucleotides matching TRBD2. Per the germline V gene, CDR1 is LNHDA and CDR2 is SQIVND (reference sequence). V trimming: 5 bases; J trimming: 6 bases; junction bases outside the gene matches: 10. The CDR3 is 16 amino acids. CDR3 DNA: TGTGCCAGTAGTGTCTCCGGGACTAGCGGCTGGGATACGCAGTATTTT. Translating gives CASSVSGTSGWDTQYF.

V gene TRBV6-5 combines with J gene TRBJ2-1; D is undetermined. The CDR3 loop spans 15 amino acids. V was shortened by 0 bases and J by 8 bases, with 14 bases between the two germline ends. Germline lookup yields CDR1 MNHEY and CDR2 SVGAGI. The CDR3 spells CASSYSRVGSHEQFF. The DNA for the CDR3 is TGTGCCAGCAGTTACTCGAGAGTGGGTAGCCATGAGCAGTTCTTC.

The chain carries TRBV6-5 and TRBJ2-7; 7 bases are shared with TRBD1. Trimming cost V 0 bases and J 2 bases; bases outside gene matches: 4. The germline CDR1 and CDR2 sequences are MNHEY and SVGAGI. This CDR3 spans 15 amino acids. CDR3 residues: CASSYSPGGPYEQYF. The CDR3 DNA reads TGTGCCAGCAGTTACTCCCCAGGGGGTCCCTACGAGCAGTACTTC.

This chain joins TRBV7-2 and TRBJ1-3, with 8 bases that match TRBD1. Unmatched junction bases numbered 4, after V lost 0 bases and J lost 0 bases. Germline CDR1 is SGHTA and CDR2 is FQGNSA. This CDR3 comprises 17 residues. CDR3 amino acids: CASSLAGDRGSGNTIYF. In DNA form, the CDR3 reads TGTGCCAGCAGCTTAGCGGGTGACAGGGGCTCTGGAAACACCATATATTTT.

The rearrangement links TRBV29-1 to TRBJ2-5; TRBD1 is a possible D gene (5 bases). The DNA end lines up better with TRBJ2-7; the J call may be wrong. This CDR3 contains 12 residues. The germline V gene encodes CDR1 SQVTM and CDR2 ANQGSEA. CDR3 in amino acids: CSVEVGRYEQYF. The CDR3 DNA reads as TGCAGCGTTGAAGTGGGGCGCTACGAGCAGTACTTC.

The CDR3 sequence: CASSLAGGQGYEQYV. The CDR3 DNA follows: TGTGCCAGCAGCTTAGCTGGGGGACAGGGCTACGAGCAGTACGTC. The chain combines TRBV7-3 with TRBJ2-7, with TRBD1 identical over 9 bases. This CDR3 has 15 residues. The ends lost 2 bases at V and 3 bases at J; junction bases unmatched: 5. Germline CDR1 is SGHTA and CDR2 is FQGTGA.

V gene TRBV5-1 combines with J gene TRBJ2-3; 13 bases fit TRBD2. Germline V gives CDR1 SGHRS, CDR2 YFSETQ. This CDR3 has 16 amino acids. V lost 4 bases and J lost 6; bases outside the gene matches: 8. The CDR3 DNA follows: TGCGCCAGCAGCGGAACGACTAGCGGGGGGCGGGATACGCAGTATTTT. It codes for CASSGTTSGGRDTQYF.